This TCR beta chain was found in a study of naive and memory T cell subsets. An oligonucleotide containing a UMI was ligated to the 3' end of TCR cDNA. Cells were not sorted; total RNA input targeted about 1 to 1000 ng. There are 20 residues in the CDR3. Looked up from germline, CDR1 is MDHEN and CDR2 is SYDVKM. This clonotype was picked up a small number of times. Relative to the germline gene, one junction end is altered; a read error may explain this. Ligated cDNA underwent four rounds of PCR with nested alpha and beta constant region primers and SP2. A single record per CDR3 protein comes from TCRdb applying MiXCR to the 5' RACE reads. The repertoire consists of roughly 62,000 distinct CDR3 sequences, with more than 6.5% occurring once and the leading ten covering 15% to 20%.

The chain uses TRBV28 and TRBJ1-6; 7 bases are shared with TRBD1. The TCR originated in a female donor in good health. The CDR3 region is CASSLPADFGTDSYNSPLNF. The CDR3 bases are TGTGCCAGCAGTTTACCGGCAGATTTTGGGACAGACTCCTATAATTCACCCCTCAACTTT.